This T cell receptor beta chain was sequenced during a study of CD8+CD57+ T cells in acquired aplastic anemia. Turning to the study itself: Sorted CD4+ and CD8+ cell DNA averaged approximately 3 ug. Reads per healthy sample averaged roughly 10 million (CD4+) and some 11 million (CD8+). Points from the study as a whole: Patients and controls turned out to have some 30 CD8+ CDR3 sequences in common.

Turning to this clonotype: Its antigen is currently unknown.

Both TCR beta VDJ combination and CDR3 sequence profiling were carried out. Genomic DNA was the template for this profiling. TCRdb analysed the reads with MiXCR anew, one entry per CDR3 protein. The sample lists 100,000 to 150,000 distinct CDR3 sequences; around 48% were seen once. The material sequenced was sorted CD4+, CD8+, or CD8+CD57+ T cells (not recorded which) from PBMCs. The source of this sequence is a human donor in good health, serving as a control.

This CDR3 reads CASRASGTVSYEQYF. CDR3 bases: TGCGCCAGCAGAGCGTCGGGGACAGTGAGTTACGAGCAGTACTTC. The chain has TRBV5-1 and TRBJ2-7, with 7 bases fitting TRBD1. J gave up 4 bases and V 5 bases, and 12 bases lay outside the gene matches. The CDR3 runs 15 residues. Germline-derived CDR1 and CDR2 are SGHRS and YFSETQ.